The 27 T cell receptor beta chains below all came from one sample that was sequenced in a study of blood T cell repertoires in COVID-19. Sequencing was performed with immunoSEQ multiplex PCR; in TCRdb, only in-frame clones are kept and a portion is missing. Among approximately 220,000 clones listed, roughly 82% were seen once. Sequences were obtained from peripheral blood. These TCRs come from a woman aged 70-85 years with acute or convalescent COVID-19.

V gene TRBV7-2 combines with J gene TRBJ1-2; weak D call: TRBD1 (5 bases). Trimming removed 0 bases at V and 3 bases at J, with 8 bases between. There are 14 residues in the CDR3. Germline CDR1 and CDR2: SGHTA and FQGNSA. The DNA of the CDR3 is TGTGCCAGCAGCTTAGCGTTAGGGGACTATGGCTACACCTTC. It translates to CASSLALGDYGYTF.

CDR3 coding DNA: TGTGCCAGCTCACGCGGGACAGGGGAACAGCCCCAGCATTTT. Residues: CASSRGTGEQPQHF. V and J are TRBV18 and TRBJ1-5; 10 bases agree with TRBD1. Germline lookup yields CDR1 KGHSH and CDR2 LQKENI. The CDR3 has 14 amino acids. Trimming took 4 bases from V and 7 from J; bases not matched to a gene: 4. The full variable domain, its missing parts supplied by reference TRBV18 and TRBJ1-5, is NAGVMQNPRHLVRRRGQEARLRCSPMKGHSHVYWYRQLPEEGLKFMVYLQKENIIDESGMPKERFSAEFPKEGPSILRIQQVVRGDSAAYFCASSRGTGEQPQHFGDGTRLSIL.

This clone showed up just once. The rearrangement links TRBV10-1 to TRBJ2-2; 7 bases agree with TRBD1. CDR1 WNHNN and CDR2 SYGVQD come from the germline V gene (reference sequence). V trimming: 5 bases; J trimming: 8 bases; junction bases outside the gene matches: 5. This CDR3 is 13 amino acids long. The CDR3 coding sequence is TGCGCCAGCAGTCGACAGGGCGGAGGGGAGCTGTTTTTT. This sequence encodes CASSRQGGGELFF.

This clone was detected once. The V gene is TRBV24-1, the J gene TRBJ1-5, with no clear D. The CDR3 runs 16 residues. CDR1 is KGHDR and CDR2 is SFDVKD in the germline V gene. With 2 bases removed from V and 1 base from J, the gap between germline ends came to 11 bases. The CDR3 loop is CATSDSGGVSNQPQHF. CDR3 bases: TGTGCCACCAGTGATTCGGGCGGGGTGAGCAATCAGCCCCAGCATTTT.

The V gene is TRBV6-5, the J gene TRBJ1-6; the match to TRBD1 covers 8 bases. CDR1 and CDR2 (germline): MNHEY, SVGAGI. This CDR3 has 16 amino acids. With V trimmed by 4 bases and J by 4 bases, 6 bases remained unmatched. DNA for the CDR3: TGTGCCAGCAGTTTAGCAGGGGGCTCTTATAATTCACCCCTCCACTTT. It is translated as CASSLAGGSYNSPLHF.

This chain links TRBV10-1 with TRBJ1-1, with 8 bases fitting TRBD1. The ends lost 4 bases at V and 4 bases at J; junction bases unmatched: 5. There are 14 residues in the CDR3. In germline, CDR1 is WNHNN, CDR2 SYGVQD (reference sequence). CDR3: CASSATQGGTEAFF. The DNA for the CDR3 is TGCGCCAGCAGTGCAACACAGGGGGGCACTGAAGCTTTCTTT.

The chain employs TRBV28 and TRBJ1-2; TRBD1 agrees at 7 bases. Trimming removed 7 bases from V and 2 bases from J; junction bases left unmatched: 4. Germline V gene data show CDR1 as MDHEN and CDR2 as SYDVKM. The CDR3 extends over 13 amino acids. The CDR3: CASIKGGNYGYTF. The CDR3, as DNA: TGTGCCAGCATCAAAGGGGGCAACTATGGCTACACCTTC.

This sequence joins TRBV7-2 and TRBJ2-7; the match to TRBD1 covers 7 bases. The CDR3 covers 15 residues. With V trimmed by 5 bases and J by 3 bases, 10 bases remained unmatched. The germline gives CDR1 SGHTA, CDR2 FQGNSA. The CDR3 DNA is TGTGCCAGCAGCCTCGGCCCGGGACAGTTCTACGAGCAGTACTTC. Protein product: CASSLGPGQFYEQYF. The full variable domain, in which reference TRBV7-2 and TRBJ2-7 provide the parts outside the CDR3, is GAGVSQSPSNKVTEKGKDVELRCDPISGHTALYWYRQSLGQGLEFLIYFQGNSAPDKSGLPSDRFSAERTGGSVSTLTIQRTQQEDSAVYLCASSLGPGQFYEQYFGPGTRLTVT.

This chain's CDR3 is CASSGAGNYGYTF. In nucleotides, the CDR3 is TGTGCCAGCAGCGGCGCAGGGAACTATGGCTACACCTTC. The chain recombines TRBV7-2 with TRBJ1-2, with D possibly TRBD1 on 5 matching bases. From germline, CDR1 is SGHTA and CDR2 FQGNSA. CDR3 size: 13 residues. V dropped 5 bases and J dropped 2 bases, with 9 bases sitting between them. The whole variable domain, filled in from reference TRBV7-2 and TRBJ1-2, reads GAGVSQSPSNKVTEKGKDVELRCDPISGHTALYWYRQSLGQGLEFLIYFQGNSAPDKSGLPSDRFSAERTGGSVSTLTIQRTQQEDSAVYLCASSGAGNYGYTFGSGTRLTVV.

The chain is built from TRBV30 and TRBJ1-4, with D perhaps matching TRBD1 (5 bases). The ends were cut back, 3 bases at V and 5 bases at J, with 13 bases in the middle. Germline V gene lookup returns CDR1 GTSNPN and CDR2 SVGIG (reference sequence). The CDR3 sequence is 14 residues long. The CDR3 region has the DNA TGTGCCTGGAGCACAGGCTTGGGGAATGAAAAACTGTTTTTT. Its translation is CAWSTGLGNEKLFF.

This chain joins TRBV5-4 and TRBJ1-6; 10 nucleotides agree with TRBD1. The V gene end was trimmed by 3 bases and the J gene end by 9 bases; junction bases not matched to a gene: 6. Germline V gene lookup returns CDR1 SGHNT and CDR2 YYREEE (reference sequence). This CDR3 is 15 amino acids long. CDR3 nucleotides: TGTGCCAGCAGCTGGGACAGGGGAAAGGGTTCACCCCTCCACTTT. Translating gives CASSWDRGKGSPLHF.

The J gene is TRBJ1-1, the V gene TRBV4-3, with a weak D call TRBD1 (6 bases). The CDR3 is 15 residues long. V lost 0 bases to trimming and J lost 4 bases, with 12 bases between them. Germline lookup yields CDR1 LGHNA and CDR2 YSLEER. The CDR3 protein is CASSQEPTGSTEAFF. The CDR3, as DNA: TGCGCCAGCAGCCAAGAACCAACAGGGTCCACTGAAGCTTTCTTT.

The V gene is TRBV6-2 or TRBV6-3, the J gene TRBJ2-3; 13 bases map to TRBD2. The CDR3 runs to 15 residues. Germline V gene sequence: CDR1 MNHEY, CDR2 SVGEGT. The V segment lost 5 bases and the J segment 6 bases; nucleotides outside the gene matches: 5. For the CDR3, the DNA is TGTGCCAGCAGTCAAGGACTAGCGGGGGAGGATACGCAGTATTTT. Translated: CASSQGLAGEDTQYF.

The V and J genes are TRBV6-5 and TRBJ1-2; D possibly corresponds to TRBD1 (5 bases). The CDR3 extends over 16 amino acids. V was cut by 0 bases and J by 2 bases, with 13 bases left in between. Germline V CDR1 and CDR2: MNHEY, SVGAGI. In DNA form, the CDR3 reads TGTGCCAGCAGTTACTCTCACGGGGGATTAAACTATGGCTACACCTTC. Residues: CASSYSHGGLNYGYTF.

The chain couples TRBV27 to TRBJ2-5; D is unclear. With 3 bases removed from V and 4 bases from J, the gap between germline ends came to 12 bases. Looked up from germline, CDR1 is MNHEY and CDR2 is SMNVEV (reference sequence). There are 14 residues in the CDR3. CDR3 sequence (DNA): TGTGCCAGCAGTTTTTCCCCCTATGGAGAGACCCAGTACTTC. It yields the protein CASSFSPYGETQYF.

The V gene is TRBV19, the J gene TRBJ1-5, with TRBD1 as a possible D gene (5 bases). Per germline, CDR1 LNHDA and CDR2 SQIVND (reference sequence). The CDR3 runs to 16 residues. Trimming left V 4 bases short and J 0 bases short, with 13 bases between. CDR3 nucleotide sequence: TGTGCCAGTAGTACCGTGGGACTCTATAGCAATCAGCCCCAGCATTTT. It specifies CASSTVGLYSNQPQHF. The variable domain in full, completed from reference TRBV19 and TRBJ1-5, reads DGGITQSPKYLFRKEGQNVTLSCEQNLNHDAMYWYRQDPGQGLRLIYYSQIVNDFQKGDIAEGYSVSREKKESFPLTVTSAQKNPTAFYLCASSTVGLYSNQPQHFGDGTRLSIL.

This clone occurred a few times. For the CDR3, the DNA is TGTGCCAGTAGTATAGCACAGCTCACCGGGGAGCTGTTTTTT. It specifies CASSIAQLTGELFF. The chain links TRBV19 to TRBJ2-2; no definite D call. Trimming shortened V by 1 base and J by 4 bases, and 7 bases separated the two germline ends. The length of the CDR3 is 14 residues. CDR1 is LNHDA and CDR2 is SQIVND in the germline V gene (reference sequence).

This clone occurred once. The chain links TRBV24-1 to TRBJ1-6; D may be TRBD1 (5 bases). Germline V gene sequence: CDR1 KGHDR, CDR2 SFDVKD. The CDR3 covers 12 residues. Trimming pared 8 bases from V and 7 bases from J, leaving 8 bases between. CDR3 sequence reads: CATTRQNSPLHF. In DNA, the CDR3 is TGTGCCACCACAAGACAGAATTCACCCCTCCACTTT.

This chain connects TRBV5-6 to TRBJ1-1; D is unresolved. The V and J ends lost 0 bases and 0 bases respectively, with 9 bases between them. The CDR3 is made up of 15 amino acids. Per the germline V gene, CDR1 is SGHDT and CDR2 is YYEEEE. CDR3 nucleotide sequence: TGTGCCAGCAGCTTGGGGCCGACAATGAACACTGAAGCTTTCTTT. It translates to CASSLGPTMNTEAFF.

CDR3 region: CASSLVAGGSGELFF. In DNA, the CDR3 is TGCGCCAGCAGCTTGGTTGCGGGGGGCTCCGGGGAGCTGTTTTTT. The V and J genes are TRBV5-1 and TRBJ2-2; 8 bases map to TRBD2. The CDR3 runs 15 residues. J was trimmed by 6 bases and V by 0 bases; bases with no gene match: 4. CDR1 and CDR2 from the germline V gene are SGHRS and YFSETQ.

The CDR3 DNA reads as TGTGCCAGCAGCTTAGGGGGGCGCAACTATGGCTACACCTTC. This encodes CASSLGGRNYGYTF. The chain links TRBV7-8 to TRBJ1-2; D may be TRBD1 (6 bases). With 1 base removed from V and 2 bases from J, the gap between germline ends came to 8 bases. The CDR3 has 14 residues. Germline V CDR1 and CDR2: SGHVS, FQNEAQ.

The V call is TRBV7-2, the J call TRBJ1-1, with 7 bases that match TRBD1. Germline-derived CDR1 and CDR2 are SGHTA and FQGNSA. This CDR3 is 15 amino acids long. The V segment lost 5 bases and the J segment 0 bases; nucleotides outside the gene matches: 6. The CDR3 nucleotides read TGTGCCAGCAGCGCGACGGGACAGATGAACACTGAAGCTTTCTTT. Translation gives CASSATGQMNTEAFF.

Turning to this clone: Other DNA sequences in the same sample also yield this CDR3. V is TRBV19 and J is TRBJ2-2, with a weak D call TRBD2 (6 bases). V was clipped by 1 base and J by 5 bases, with 11 bases between them. The CDR3 is 15 amino acids. CDR1 LNHDA and CDR2 SQIVND come from the germline V gene (reference sequence). In nucleotides, the CDR3 is TGTGCCAGTAGTATAGGGACCGCGGGAACCGGGGAGCTGTTTTTT. Amino acid sequence: CASSIGTAGTGELFF.

The chain joins TRBV2 to TRBJ1-6, with no clear D. This CDR3 has 15 amino acids. V lost 2 bases, J lost 7 bases, and 12 bases lay in between. CDR1 SNHLY and CDR2 FYNNEI come from the germline V gene. The CDR3 nucleotides are TGTGCCAGCAGTGAATTTACGCCGAGGAATTCACCCCTCCACTTT. Translating it yields CASSEFTPRNSPLHF.

The chain uses TRBV10-3 and TRBJ1-5; D gene uncertain. CDR3 size: 13 residues. V shed 5 bases and J shed 5 bases, with 10 bases lying between them. Germline assignment: CDR1 ENHRY and CDR2 SYGVKD. CDR3 protein: CAISLMEDQPQHF. The CDR3 coding sequence is TGTGCCATCAGTTTGATGGAGGATCAGCCCCAGCATTTT.

The chain combines TRBV6-1 with TRBJ1-3; D perhaps matches TRBD1 (5 bases). The CDR3 runs to 17 residues. Germline-derived CDR1 and CDR2 are MNHNS and SASEGT. V shed 1 base and J shed 0 bases, with 13 bases lying between them. The chain's CDR3 is CASSEVRDFFSGNTIYF. For the CDR3, the DNA is TGTGCCAGCAGTGAAGTAAGGGACTTCTTCTCTGGAAACACCATATATTTT.

This chain uses TRBV5-1 with TRBJ1-1; 9 bases agree with TRBD1. The V and J ends lost 3 bases and 0 bases, in that order; junction bases with no gene match: 3. The germline CDR1 and CDR2 sequences are SGHRS and YFSETQ. The CDR3 loop spans 15 amino acids. In DNA form, the CDR3 reads TGCGCCAGCAGCTGGGGGACAGGGATGAACACTGAAGCTTTCTTT. This codes for CASSWGTGMNTEAFF.